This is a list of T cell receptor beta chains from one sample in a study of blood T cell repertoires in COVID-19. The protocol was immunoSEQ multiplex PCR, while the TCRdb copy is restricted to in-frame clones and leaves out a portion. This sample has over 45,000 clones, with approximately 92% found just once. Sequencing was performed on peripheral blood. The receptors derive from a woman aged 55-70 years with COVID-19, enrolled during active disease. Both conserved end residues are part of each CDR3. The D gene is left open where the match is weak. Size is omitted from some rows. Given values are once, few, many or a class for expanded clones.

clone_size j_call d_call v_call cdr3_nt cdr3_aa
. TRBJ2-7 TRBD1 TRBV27 TGTGCCAGCAGTACGACAGGGGACGAGCAGTACTTC CASSTTGDEQYF
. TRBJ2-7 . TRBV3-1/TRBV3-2 TGTGCCAGCAGCCAAGGTCGTTCGGGGTGGTGGCAGTACTTC CASSQGRSGWWQYF
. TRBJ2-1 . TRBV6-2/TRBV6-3 TGTGCCAGCAGTTACGGGGCCCCCTACAATGAGCAGTTCTTC CASSYGAPYNEQFF
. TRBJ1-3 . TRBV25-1 TGTGCCAGCAGTGAATGGGACACTCGAAACACCATATATTTT CASSEWDTRNTIYF
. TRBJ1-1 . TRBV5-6 TGTGCCAGCAGCTTGGGAGCTGAAGCTTTCTTT CASSLGAEAFF
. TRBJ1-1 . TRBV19 TGTGCCAGTAGGACGACAGGACTCTTGGGGAACACTGAAGCTTTCTTT CASRTTGLLGNTEAFF
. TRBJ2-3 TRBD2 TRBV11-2 TGTGCCAGCAGCTTAGTGGGACTAGCTGCAGATACGCAGTATTTT CASSLVGLAADTQYF
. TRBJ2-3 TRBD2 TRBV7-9 TGTGCCAGCAGCATACTAACGTGGGGGGGGACAGATACGCAGTATTTT CASSILTWGGTDTQYF
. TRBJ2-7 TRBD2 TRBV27 TGTGCCAGCAGTCCCGGACTAGCGGGAGGCCCGAAGGGCGAGCAGTACTTC CASSPGLAGGPKGEQYF
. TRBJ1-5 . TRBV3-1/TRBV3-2 TGTGCCAGCAGCCAAGATCTGACAGCAATCAGCCCCCAGCATTTT CASSQDLTAISPQHF
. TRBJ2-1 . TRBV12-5 TGTGCTAGTGGTTTGACCCAGACTAACAATGAGCAGTTCTTC CASGLTQTNNEQFF
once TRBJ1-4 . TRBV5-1 TGCGCCAGCAGCTTGGCCGGGGATTCAGTTTGGTTTTTT CASSLAGDSVWFF
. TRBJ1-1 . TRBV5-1 TGCGCCAGCAGCTTGGGGACAGTTATGAACACTGAAGCTTTCTTT CASSLGTVMNTEAFF
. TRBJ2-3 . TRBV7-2 TGTGCCAGCAGATATACAGGGAGCGGAGCAGATACGCAGTATTTT CASRYTGSGADTQYF
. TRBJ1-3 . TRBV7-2 TGTGCCAGCAGCCCTTTCCGACAGTCTGGAAACACCATATATTTT CASSPFRQSGNTIYF
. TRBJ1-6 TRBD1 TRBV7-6 TGTGCCAGTTCGTCCAGGGGGCTGGGGGGTTCACCCCTCCACTTT CASSSRGLGGSPLHF
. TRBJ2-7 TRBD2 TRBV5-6 TGTGCCAGCAGCTTCCGGGACTACTCCTACGAGCAGTACTTC CASSFRDYSYEQYF
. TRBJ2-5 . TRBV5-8 TGTGCCAGCAGCGTGGACCCCCCAGGCGGGCGAGAGACCCAGTACTTC CASSVDPPGGRETQYF
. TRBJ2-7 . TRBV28 TGTGCCAGCAGTCCCGGGACATTGGCCTACGAGCAGTACTTC CASSPGTLAYEQYF
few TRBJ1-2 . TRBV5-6 TGTGCCAGCAGCTTAATAACAGAAACACCTAAATCTAACTATGGCTACACCTTC CASSLITETPKSNYGYTF
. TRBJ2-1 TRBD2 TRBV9 TGTGCCAGCAGCCCCCGTGGAGGAGGGAGGGCCGGCGATGAGCAGTTCTTC CASSPRGGGRAGDEQFF
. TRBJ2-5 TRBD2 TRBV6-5 TGTGCCAGCAGTTTAGTAGCGGGAGAGGCCGAAGAGACCCAGTACTTC CASSLVAGEAEETQYF
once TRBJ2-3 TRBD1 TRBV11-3 TGTGCCAGCAGCTTCGGGGAAGGGGGCCGGGATACGCAGTATTTT CASSFGEGGRDTQYF
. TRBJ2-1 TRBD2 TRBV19 TGTGCCAGTAGTATTCCGGGACTAGCGGGGGCCCATTACAATGAGCAGTTCTTC CASSIPGLAGAHYNEQFF
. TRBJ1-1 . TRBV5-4 TGTGCCAGCAGCGGTTCAGGGACCGTCCGGGAGGCTTTCTTT CASSGSGTVREAFF
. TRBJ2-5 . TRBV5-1 TGCGCCAGCACCAATCAAGAGACCCAGTACTTC CASTNQETQYF
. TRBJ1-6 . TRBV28 TGTGCCAGCAGTCCCCTCGATTCACCCCTCCACTTT CASSPLDSPLHF
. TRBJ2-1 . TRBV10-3 TGTGCCATCAGTGATACGGCAGGGAATGAGCAGTTCTTC CAISDTAGNEQFF
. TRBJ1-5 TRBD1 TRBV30 TGTGCCTGGAGTGAGGGACAGGGGGATCAGCCCCAGCATTTT CAWSEGQGDQPQHF
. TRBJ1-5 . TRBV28 TGTGCCAGCAGTCTCCCCGCGGGCCTTGGGGGCAATCAGCCCCAGCATTTT CASSLPAGLGGNQPQHF
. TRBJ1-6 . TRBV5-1 TGCGCCAGCAGGAATACAGGGAGCTCCTATAATTCACCCCTCCACTTT CASRNTGSSYNSPLHF
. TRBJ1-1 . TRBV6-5 TGTGCCAGCAGTTCCGCACGGAGGGGACGCAACACTGAAGCTTTCTTT CASSSARRGRNTEAFF
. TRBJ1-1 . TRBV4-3 TGCGCCAGCAGCCCTTGGGAGGGGTTTGAAGCTTTCTTT CASSPWEGFEAFF
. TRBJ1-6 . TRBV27 TGTGCCAGCAGTTTATACCCGGGGGGGAAATCACCCCTCCACTTT CASSLYPGGKSPLHF
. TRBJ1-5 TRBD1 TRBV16 TGTGCCAGCAGCCAATTGGGGACAGGGAGGCAGCCCCAGCATTTT CASSQLGTGRQPQHF
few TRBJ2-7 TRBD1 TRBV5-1 TGCGCCAGCAGCGTGGCAGGGACAGGGCTATACGAGCAGTACTTC CASSVAGTGLYEQYF
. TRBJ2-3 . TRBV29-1 TGCAGCGTTACGGGACATGCGGGCACAGATACGCAGTATTTT CSVTGHAGTDTQYF
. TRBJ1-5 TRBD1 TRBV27 TGTGCCAGCACCTTCCCTTACAGGGGTCATCAGCCCCAGCATTTT CASTFPYRGHQPQHF
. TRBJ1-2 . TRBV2 TGTGCCAGCAGACCCTTAGGGGAAATGTTTGGCTACACCTTC CASRPLGEMFGYTF
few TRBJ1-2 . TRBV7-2 TGTGCCAGCAGCTTAGGACAGAACTATGGCTACACCTTC CASSLGQNYGYTF
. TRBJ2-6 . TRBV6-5 TGTGCCAGCACTAACGGGGGATCTGGGGCCAACGTCCTGACTTTC CASTNGGSGANVLTF
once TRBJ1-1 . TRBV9 TGTGCCAGCAGCGTAGGCGGCACCCTGGCTGAAGCTTTCTTT CASSVGGTLAEAFF